The clone carrying this T cell receptor (beta chain) was detected only a few times. Its target is not known. Constant-segment primers served in 5'RACE that generated TCR alpha and TCR beta cDNA libraries bearing sample barcodes and UMIs. TCRdb re-derived calls from the 5' RACE reads in MiXCR, one entry per CDR3 protein. The table lists 450,000 to 700,000 distinct CDR3 sequences, approximately 18% of them singletons. Germline V CDR1 and CDR2: SEHNR, FQNEAQ (reference sequence). The V end was cut by 1 base, the J end by 2 bases, with 11 bases between. The CDR3 spans 15 residues. The sample comes from a study of T-cell memory formation after mild COVID-19. Notes on the study in general: Pre-infection memory harbored some responding clones, suggesting cross-reactive memory joined. Clones which contracted sat mainly in CM and EM if CD4+, and in EMRA if CD8+.

This clonotype was sampled from an adult woman who had mild COVID-19 (a few samples of this study predate the infection). Cell type and time point are not known. The V call is TRBV7-9, the J call TRBJ2-5, with D possibly being TRBD1 (6 bases). The specimen was PBMCs or a T cell subset sorted from them (not recorded which). In DNA form, the CDR3 reads TGTGCCAGCAGCTTAGGGGCAGGGGAACAAGAGACCCAGTACTTC. It translates to CASSLGAGEQETQYF. The whole variable domain, remainder taken from reference TRBV7-9 and TRBJ2-5, is DTGVSQNPRHKITKRGQNVTFRCDPISEHNRLYWYRQTLGQGPEFLTYFQNEAQLEKSRLLSDRFSAERPKGSFSTLEIQRTEQGDSAMYLCASSLGAGEQETQYFGPGTRLLVL.